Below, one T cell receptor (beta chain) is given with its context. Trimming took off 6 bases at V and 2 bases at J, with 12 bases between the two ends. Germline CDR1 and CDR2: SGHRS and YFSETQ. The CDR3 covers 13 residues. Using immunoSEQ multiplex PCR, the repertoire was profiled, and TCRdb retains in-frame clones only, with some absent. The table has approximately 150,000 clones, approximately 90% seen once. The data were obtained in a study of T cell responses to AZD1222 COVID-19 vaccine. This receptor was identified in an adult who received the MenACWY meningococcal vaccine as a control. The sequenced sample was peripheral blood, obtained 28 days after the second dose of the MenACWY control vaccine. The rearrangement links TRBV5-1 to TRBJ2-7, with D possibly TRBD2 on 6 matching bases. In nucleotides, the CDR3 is TGCGCCAGCAAGGCGGACTATCCCTACGAGCAGTACTTC. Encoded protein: CASKADYPYEQYF.